The 11 T cell receptor beta chains below all came from one sample that was sequenced in a study of CD4 T cells in relation to SARS-CoV-2 and coronaviruses. The table came from immunoSEQ multiplex PCR; TCRdb's copy has only in-frame clones and leaves some out. The sample lists tens of thousands of clones; over 65% were seen once. Their target antigens are unknown. CD4+ T cells from unexposed donors were obtained before the COVID-19 pandemic (2011-2018). After less than 11 days of culture, CD4+ T cells were isolated. Sequences were obtained from CD4+ T cells from PBMCs, cultured in vitro. The receptors originated from a human donor in good health.

The V and J genes are TRBV5-4 and TRBJ1-2; 8 positions match TRBD1. The V gene's germline CDR1 is SGHNT and CDR2 YYREEE (reference sequence). V shed 5 bases, J shed 3 bases, and the junction held 9 bases outside the gene matches. The CDR3 is 15 residues long. This CDR3 reads CASRRGQGLDYGYTF. CDR3 sequence (DNA): TGTGCCAGCAGACGCGGACAGGGTTTGGACTATGGCTACACCTTC.

The V and J genes are TRBV6-1 and TRBJ2-1, with no clear D. CDR1 is MNHNS and CDR2 is SASEGT in the germline V gene. The CDR3 runs 16 residues. Trimming pared 2 bases from V and 7 bases from J, leaving 18 bases between. The CDR3, as DNA: TGTGCCAGCAGTGAACAACGGGCAGTTTGGCCGAATGAGCAGTTCTTC. Protein sequence: CASSEQRAVWPNEQFF.

V and J are TRBV9 and TRBJ1-6; D might be TRBD1 (5 bases). The V end was cut by 2 bases, the J end by 0 bases, with 9 bases between. The CDR3 is made up of 16 amino acids. Germline V gives CDR1 SGDLS, CDR2 YYNGEE. CDR3: CASSVTDNSYNSPLHF. The CDR3 DNA is TGTGCCAGCAGCGTGACGGACAACTCCTATAATTCACCCCTCCACTTT.

This clone was observed a few times. The V gene is TRBV19, the J gene TRBJ2-6; tentative D call: TRBD1 (6 bases). CDR1 LNHDA and CDR2 SQIVND come from the germline V gene (reference sequence). The CDR3 covers 20 residues. V was pared by 4 bases and J by 0 bases, with 22 bases between. CDR3 in DNA: TGTGCCAGTAGTAGTATCTCTTTAGGACAGACTACCTCTGGGGCCAACGTCCTGACTTTC. It codes for CASSSISLGQTTSGANVLTF.

The V gene is TRBV27, the J gene TRBJ2-7; D tentatively reads TRBD1 or TRBD2 (5 bases each). Per germline, CDR1 MNHEY and CDR2 SMNVEV (reference sequence). Trimming took off 3 bases at V and 3 bases at J, with 15 bases between the two ends. The CDR3 sequence is 15 residues long. The CDR3 region is CASSFGTNQLYEQYF. CDR3 DNA sequence: TGTGCCAGCAGTTTCGGGACCAACCAACTCTACGAGCAGTACTTC.

The genes are TRBV19 and TRBJ2-7; D may be TRBD2 (6 bases). The CDR3 length is 13 residues. V lost 6 bases, J lost 3 bases, and 12 bases lay in between. The germline CDR1 and CDR2 sequences are LNHDA and SQIVND (reference sequence). DNA for the CDR3: TGTGCCAGTAGCCCGGGGGTGGGCTACGAGCAGTACTTC. Protein: CASSPGVGYEQYF.

The V call is TRBV30, the J call TRBJ2-7; 7 bases match TRBD1. Trimming cost V 1 base and J 2 bases; bases outside gene matches: 2. Germline loops: CDR1 GTSNPN, CDR2 SVGIG (reference sequence). This CDR3 is built from 13 residues. CDR3 coding DNA: TGTGCCTGGAGTGGACAGGGCCCCTACGAGCAGTACTTC. Its protein product is CAWSGQGPYEQYF.

DNA of the CDR3: TGCGCCAGCAGCTTGGCCAAACCGGTTGAGGGGGCTAACACTGAAGCTTTCTTT. Translation gives CASSLAKPVEGANTEAFF. This chain joins TRBV5-1 and TRBJ1-1; 7 positions agree with TRBD1. This CDR3 contains 18 residues. V was clipped by 0 bases and J by 2 bases; unmatched bases: 13. Germline V gives CDR1 SGHRS, CDR2 YFSETQ.

This clone was found a few times. The chain recombines TRBV28 with TRBJ1-4; no clear D. V dropped 2 bases and J dropped 9 bases, with 10 bases sitting between them. This CDR3 has 13 residues. Germline CDR1 MDHEN, CDR2 SYDVKM. The CDR3, as DNA: TGTGCCAGCAGTTTAACAACTCCCAAAAAACTGTTTTTT. It translates to CASSLTTPKKLFF. Variable domain in full (rest from reference TRBV28 and TRBJ1-4): DVKVTQSSRYLVKRTGEKVFLECVQDMDHENMFWYRQDPGLGLRLIYFSYDVKMKEKGDIPEGYSVSREKKERFSLILESASTNQTSMYLCASSLTTPKKLFFGSGTQLSVL.

The chain combines TRBV11-2 with TRBJ2-1; D is perhaps TRBD2 (7 bases). V dropped 1 base and J dropped 4 bases, with 20 bases sitting between them. In germline, CDR1 is SGHAT, CDR2 FQNNGV. The CDR3 runs to 18 residues. The chain's CDR3 is CASSLVPSGVGAYNEQFF. In DNA form, the CDR3 reads TGTGCCAGCAGCTTAGTTCCAAGCGGGGTGGGGGCTTACAATGAGCAGTTCTTC.

J is TRBJ1-1 and V is TRBV6-5; a weak D match, TRBD1 (5 bases). The V end lost 5 bases, the J end lost 0 bases, and 13 bases lay between the germline ends. The germline V gene has CDR1 MNHEY and CDR2 SVGAGI. This CDR3 is built from 15 residues. CDR3: CASSRSDSLNTEAFF. Written as DNA, the CDR3 is TGTGCCAGCAGTCGCTCAGACAGCCTGAACACTGAAGCTTTCTTT.